The 13 T cell receptor beta chains listed next were all sequenced from one sample in a study of human T cells and chemical hapten exposure. Noted time point: patch test 2, 6 weeks after DPC sensitization. Treatment meaning: therapeutic diphenylcyclopropenone sensitization with weekly scalp DPC. TCRdb used MiXCR to reprocess the RACE reads, holding one entry per CDR3 protein. The table lists about 110,000 distinct CDR3 sequences, roughly a tenth of them singletons, with 2.5% to 3.5% in the top ten. This sample comprised whole blood, obtained in connection with sensitization to the hapten diphenylcyclopropenone (DPC). These receptors were collected from a woman aged 35 to 49 with alopecia areata. Some clones in this sample may be carry-over from other donors' samples.

This clonotype was counted many times. The rearrangement uses TRBV7-8 and TRBJ2-7; D is perhaps TRBD1 (5 bases). CDR1 is SGHVS, CDR2 FQNEAQ, per germline. V dropped 5 bases and J dropped 6 bases, with 8 bases sitting between them. The CDR3 spans 11 residues. CDR3 in DNA: TGTGCCAGCAGCCCGGACACCGAGCAGTACTTC. It specifies CASSPDTEQYF.

Only a few counts were recorded for this clonotype. The genes are TRBV2 and TRBJ2-7; 7 bases agree with TRBD2. This CDR3 contains 15 residues. Germline V lookup: CDR1 SNHLY, CDR2 FYNNEI. V lost 5 bases to trimming and J lost 1 base; unmatched junction nucleotides: 8. The DNA for the CDR3 is TGTGCCAGCAGTCCTCGGGGAGGGTCGTCCTACGAGCAGTACTTC. As protein: CASSPRGGSSYEQYF.

This clonotype has more than one count but fewer than ten. The rearrangement uses TRBV7-8 and TRBJ1-1; the D is unclear. The CDR3 covers 13 residues. Germline V gene data show CDR1 as SGHVS and CDR2 as FQNEAQ. The V and J ends lost 5 bases and 8 bases respectively, with 15 bases between them. The CDR3 here is CASSGVEQSEAFF. For the CDR3, the DNA is TGTGCCAGCAGCGGGGTGGAACAGAGCGAAGCTTTCTTT. Together with reference TRBV7-8 and TRBJ1-1, the CDR3 gives the full variable domain: GAGVSQSPRYKVAKRGQDVALRCDPISGHVSLFWYQQALGQGPEFLTYFQNEAQLDKSGLPSDRFFAERPEGSVSTLKIQRTQQEDSAVYLCASSGVEQSEAFFGQGTRLTVV.

This clonotype was observed a handful of times. V is TRBV6-6 and J is TRBJ1-2; no clear D gene. The V and J ends lost 4 bases and 4 bases respectively, with 19 bases between them. The CDR3 sequence is 16 residues long. Germline V lookup: CDR1 MNHNY, CDR2 SVGAGI (reference sequence). The DNA of the CDR3 is TGTGCCAGCAGTTCGGATACGGATCCTAACCCCTATGGCTACACCTTC. This encodes CASSSDTDPNPYGYTF.

This clonotype was counted at least ten times. V gene TRBV6-2 or TRBV6-3 combines with J gene TRBJ1-2, with 7 bases lining up with TRBD1. In germline, CDR1 is MNHEY, CDR2 SVGEGT. V was clipped by 6 bases and J by 6 bases; unmatched bases: 7. The CDR3 is 13 residues long. The CDR3 DNA reads as TGTGCCAGCAGAGATACAGGGGTTGATGGCTACACCTTC. It is translated as CASRDTGVDGYTF.

To note about this clonotype: A read error may explain this, as a much larger clone is one base away. CDR3 in amino acids: CASSPPPSGGQESQYF. As DNA, the CDR3 is TGTGCCAGCTCACCACCTCCTAGCGGGGGACAAGAGTCCCAGTACTTC. The chain joins TRBV18 to TRBJ2-5, with 10 bases identical to TRBD2. Germline CDR1 KGHSH, CDR2 LQKENI. This CDR3 contains 16 residues.

In DNA form, the CDR3 reads TGTGCCAGCAGCCAAGAGAGGGACAGGGGGCTTAGGAGTTCACCCCTCCACTTT. It is translated as CASSQERDRGLRSSPLHF. The rearrangement uses TRBV14 and TRBJ1-6; TRBD1 aligns across 12 bases. Germline CDR1 and CDR2: SGHDN and FVKESK. The CDR3 length is 18 residues. The ends lost 0 bases at V and 9 bases at J; junction bases unmatched: 9.

A word on this clonotype: This may stem from a read error, because a much larger clone lies one nucleotide away. The V gene is TRBV5-1, the J gene TRBJ2-3; D gene unclear. Germline V gene sequence: CDR1 SGHRS, CDR2 YFSETQ. This CDR3 region has 15 residues. The V and J ends lost 1 base and 2 bases respectively, with 11 bases between them. CDR3 protein: CASSLTEDPTDTQYF. CDR3 nucleotides: TGCGCCAGCAGCTTGACAGAGGACCCCACAGATACGCAGTATTTT.

This clonotype was observed at least ten times. V is TRBV4-2 and J is TRBJ2-2; D is unresolved. CDR1 is LGHNA, CDR2 YNFKEQ, per germline. The length of the CDR3 is 15 residues. V lost 1 base, J lost 4 bases, and 10 bases lay in between. CDR3 coding DNA: TGTGCCAGCAGCCAAGTTCCCGCCTCCACCGGGGAGCTGTTTTTT. This translates into CASSQVPASTGELFF.

This chain joins TRBV7-9 and TRBJ2-2, with a tentative D call TRBD2 (6 bases). Trimming stripped 5 bases from V and 1 base from J, with 14 bases between. The CDR3 totals 16 residues. Germline V gives CDR1 SEHNR, CDR2 FQNEAQ (reference sequence). The CDR3 bases are TGTGCCAGCAGCGGGGGGACGCTTAGGAACACCGGGGAGCTGTTTTTT. Protein product: CASSGGTLRNTGELFF.

Concerning this clonotype itself: This may arise from a read error, as a much more abundant clone is one base away. This chain connects TRBV5-4 to TRBJ1-3; possible D gene TRBD1, 6 bases. With 2 bases removed from V and 4 bases from J, the gap between germline ends came to 13 bases. Germline assignment: CDR1 SGHNT and CDR2 YYREEE (reference sequence). This CDR3 has 15 amino acids. CDR3 amino acids: CASSFMGALGNTIYF. The DNA of the CDR3 is TGTGCCAGCAGCTTTATGGGGGCCCTCGGAAACACCATATATTTT.

J is TRBJ1-2 and V is TRBV7-9, with D unclear. The CDR3 is 15 residues long. CDR1 is SEHNR and CDR2 is FQNEAQ in the germline V gene (reference sequence). V gave up 1 base and J gave up 0 bases, with 9 bases separating them. CDR3 in amino acids: CASSLDVGANYGYTF. The CDR3 DNA is TGTGCCAGCAGCTTAGACGTGGGAGCTAACTATGGCTACACCTTC.

This clonotype was picked up a small number of times. The chain is built from TRBV7-9 and TRBJ1-1; D is unresolved. Germline V CDR1 and CDR2: SEHNR, FQNEAQ (reference sequence). The ends were cut back, 2 bases at V and 7 bases at J, with 8 bases in the middle. CDR3 size: 12 residues. The CDR3 DNA sequence: TGTGCCAGCAGCTTATGGAGTCTTGAAGCTTTCTTT. Translated, it gives CASSLWSLEAFF. Combining the CDR3 with reference TRBV7-9 and TRBJ1-1 gives the whole variable domain DTGVSQNPRHKITKRGQNVTFRCDPISEHNRLYWYRQTLGQGPEFLTYFQNEAQLEKSRLLSDRFSAERPKGSFSTLEIQRTEQGDSAMYLCASSLWSLEAFFGQGTRLTVV.